The 3 T cell receptor beta chains below come from one sample, sequenced in a study of cytomegalovirus exposure and HLA in healthy donors. 60 Vbeta and 13 Jbeta primers were used in PCR. Only in-frame clones appear in the TCRdb table, and some are missing; sequencing was by immunoSEQ multiplex PCR. The sample yields 200,000 or so clones, almost 85% seen once. The sample taken for sequencing was PBMCs. The receptors shown here come from a boy aged 5 to 17 in good health and CMV-seronegative.

The chain combines TRBV2 with TRBJ1-1; D is unclear. The CDR3 loop spans 11 amino acids. Trimming pared 6 bases from V and 6 bases from J, leaving 8 bases between. Germline V gene lookup returns CDR1 SNHLY and CDR2 FYNNEI. CDR3 in amino acids: CASRGRAEAFF. In DNA form, the CDR3 reads TGTGCCAGCAGAGGGAGGGCTGAAGCTTTCTTT.

This clone was counted a single time. The chain links TRBV27 to TRBJ1-1; weak D call: TRBD1 (6 bases). The germline V gene encodes CDR1 MNHEY and CDR2 SMNVEV (reference sequence). V was pared by 1 base and J by 11 bases, with 14 bases between. The CDR3 runs 13 residues. The CDR3 loop reads CASSLLQGRGAFF. The DNA of the CDR3 is TGTGCCAGCAGTTTATTACAGGGTCGTGGGGCTTTCTTT.

The rearrangement links TRBV10-3 to TRBJ2-7; 8 nucleotides line up with TRBD2. Losses at the gene ends were 2 bases for V and 5 bases for J; bases not matched to a gene: 2. This CDR3 is 13 amino acids long. Germline V gives CDR1 ENHRY, CDR2 SYGVKD. The CDR3 DNA is TGTGCCATCAGTGAGGAGCGGGGGCACGAGCAGTACTTC. As protein: CAISEERGHEQYF.